This TCR beta chain was sequenced for a study of CD8+CD57+ T cells in acquired aplastic anemia. The template used for profiling TCR beta VDJ and CDR3 was genomic DNA. TCRdb ran MiXCR on the reads and lists one entry per CDR3 protein. The sample carries about 130,000 distinct CDR3 sequences, about 40% recorded once. Deletions cut 0 bases from V and 4 bases from J, with 6 bases between. The germline CDR1 and CDR2 sequences are LGHNT and FRNRAP. The CDR3 runs to 13 residues. There are many counts of this clonotype. The sequenced sample was sorted CD4+, CD8+, or CD8+CD57+ T cells (not recorded which) from PBMCs. The V call is TRBV12-5, the J call TRBJ1-2; a weak D match, TRBD1 (6 bases). The clonotype originates from a human donor in good health, serving as a control. CDR3 sequence (DNA): TGTGCTAGTGGTTTGGTACAGGGCTATGGCTACACCTTC. It translates to CASGLVQGYGYTF.